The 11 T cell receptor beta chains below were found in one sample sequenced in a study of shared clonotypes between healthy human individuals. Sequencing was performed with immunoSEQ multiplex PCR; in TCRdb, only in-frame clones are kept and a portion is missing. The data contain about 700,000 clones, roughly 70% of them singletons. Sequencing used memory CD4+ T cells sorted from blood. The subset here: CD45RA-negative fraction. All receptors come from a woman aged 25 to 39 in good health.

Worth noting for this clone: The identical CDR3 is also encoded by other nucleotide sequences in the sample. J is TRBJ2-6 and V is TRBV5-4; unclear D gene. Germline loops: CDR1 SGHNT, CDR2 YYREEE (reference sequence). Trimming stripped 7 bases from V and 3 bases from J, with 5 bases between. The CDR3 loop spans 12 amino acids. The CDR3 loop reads CASSGGANVLTF. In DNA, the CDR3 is TGTGCCAGCTCGGGTGGGGCCAACGTCCTGACTTTC.

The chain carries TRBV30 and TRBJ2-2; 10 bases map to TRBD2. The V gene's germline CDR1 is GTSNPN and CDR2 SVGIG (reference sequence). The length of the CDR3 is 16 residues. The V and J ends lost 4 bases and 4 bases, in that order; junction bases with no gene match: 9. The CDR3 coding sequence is TGTGCCTGGAAGAAAATAGCGGGAGGCGTCACCGGGGAGCTGTTTTTT. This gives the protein CAWKKIAGGVTGELFF.

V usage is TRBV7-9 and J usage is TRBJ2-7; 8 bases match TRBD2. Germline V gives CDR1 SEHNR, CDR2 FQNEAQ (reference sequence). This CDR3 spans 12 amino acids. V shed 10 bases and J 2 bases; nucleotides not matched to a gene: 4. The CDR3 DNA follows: TGTGCCACCCGAGCGGGGGCCTACGAGCAGTACTTC. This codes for CATRAGAYEQYF. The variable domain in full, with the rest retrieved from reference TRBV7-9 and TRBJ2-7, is DTGVSQNPRHKITKRGQNVTFRCDPISEHNRLYWYRQTLGQGPEFLTYFQNEAQLEKSRLLSDRFSAERPKGSFSTLEIQRTEQGDSAMYLCATRAGAYEQYFGPGTRLTVT.

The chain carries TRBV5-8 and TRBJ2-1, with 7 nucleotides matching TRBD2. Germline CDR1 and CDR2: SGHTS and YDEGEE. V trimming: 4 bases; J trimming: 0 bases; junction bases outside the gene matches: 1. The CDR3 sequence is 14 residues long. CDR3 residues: CASSSGTSYNEQFF. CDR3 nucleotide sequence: TGTGCCAGCAGCAGCGGGACCTCCTACAATGAGCAGTTCTTC.

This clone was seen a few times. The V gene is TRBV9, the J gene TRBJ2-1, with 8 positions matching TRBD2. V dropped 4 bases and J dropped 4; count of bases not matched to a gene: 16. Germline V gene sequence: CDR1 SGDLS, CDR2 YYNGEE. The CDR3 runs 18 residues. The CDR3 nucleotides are TGTGCCAGCAGCTTAGGCGTGGGGGGGCTAGCGGGTTACAATGAGCAGTTCTTC. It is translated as CASSLGVGGLAGYNEQFF. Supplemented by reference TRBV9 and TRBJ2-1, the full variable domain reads DSGVTQTPKHLITATGQRVTLRCSPRSGDLSVYWYQQSLDQGLQFLIQYYNGEERAKGNILERFSAQQFPDLHSELNLSSLELGDSALYFCASSLGVGGLAGYNEQFFGPGTRLTVL.

The CDR3 here is CASSQVVGDRGKTQYF. The DNA of the CDR3 is TGCGCCAGCAGCCAAGTGGTAGGCGACAGGGGAAAGACCCAGTACTTC. The J gene is TRBJ2-5, the V gene TRBV4-1; 8 bases fit TRBD1. In germline, CDR1 is MGHRA, CDR2 YSYEKL. With 1 base clipped from V and 6 bases from J, the junction kept 10 bases outside the gene matches. The CDR3 is made up of 16 amino acids.

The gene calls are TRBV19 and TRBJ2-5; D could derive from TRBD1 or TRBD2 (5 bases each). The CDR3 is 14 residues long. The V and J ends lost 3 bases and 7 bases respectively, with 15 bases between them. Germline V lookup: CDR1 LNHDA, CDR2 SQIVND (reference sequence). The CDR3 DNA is TGTGCCAGTAGTATTTCCGGGGCCGCAGGGACCCAGTACTTC. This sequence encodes CASSISGAAGTQYF.

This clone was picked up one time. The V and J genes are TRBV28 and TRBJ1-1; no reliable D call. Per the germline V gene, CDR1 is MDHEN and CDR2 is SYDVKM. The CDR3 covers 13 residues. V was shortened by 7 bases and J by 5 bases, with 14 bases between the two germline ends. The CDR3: CASTLKGFTEAFF. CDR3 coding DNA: TGTGCCAGCACCTTGAAAGGGTTTACTGAAGCTTTCTTT.

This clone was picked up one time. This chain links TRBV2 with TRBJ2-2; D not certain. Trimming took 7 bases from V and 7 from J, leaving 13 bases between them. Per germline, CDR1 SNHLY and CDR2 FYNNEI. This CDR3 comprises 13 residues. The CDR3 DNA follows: TGTGCCAGCATGCCTTTAACGAACGGGGAGCTGTTTTTT. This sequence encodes CASMPLTNGELFF.

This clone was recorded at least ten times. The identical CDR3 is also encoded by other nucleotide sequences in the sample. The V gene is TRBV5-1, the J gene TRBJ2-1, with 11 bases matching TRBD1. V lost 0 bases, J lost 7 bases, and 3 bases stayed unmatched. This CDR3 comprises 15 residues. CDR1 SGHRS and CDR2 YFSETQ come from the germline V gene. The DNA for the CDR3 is TGCGCCAGCAGCTTGGTAGGGACAGGGGGAAATGAGCAGTTCTTC. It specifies CASSLVGTGGNEQFF.

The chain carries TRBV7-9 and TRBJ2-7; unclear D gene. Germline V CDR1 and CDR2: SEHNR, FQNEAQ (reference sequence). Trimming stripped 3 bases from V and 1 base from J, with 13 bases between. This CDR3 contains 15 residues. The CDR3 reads CASSFSDVGSYEQYF. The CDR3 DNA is TGTGCCAGCAGCTTTAGTGACGTAGGGTCCTACGAGCAGTACTTC.